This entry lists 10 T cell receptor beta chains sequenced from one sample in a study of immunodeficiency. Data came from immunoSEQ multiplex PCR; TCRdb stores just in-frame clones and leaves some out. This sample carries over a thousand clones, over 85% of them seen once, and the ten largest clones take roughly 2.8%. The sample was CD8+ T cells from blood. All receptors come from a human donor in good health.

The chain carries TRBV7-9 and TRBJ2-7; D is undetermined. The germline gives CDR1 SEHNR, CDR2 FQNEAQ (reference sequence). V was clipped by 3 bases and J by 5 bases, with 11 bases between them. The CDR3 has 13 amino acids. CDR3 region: CASSFDSPNEQYF. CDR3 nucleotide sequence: TGTGCCAGCAGCTTCGACTCCCCAAACGAGCAGTACTTC.

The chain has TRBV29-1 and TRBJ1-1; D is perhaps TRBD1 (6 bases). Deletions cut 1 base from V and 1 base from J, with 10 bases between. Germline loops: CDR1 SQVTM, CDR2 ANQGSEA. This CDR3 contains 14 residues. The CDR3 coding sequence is TGCAGCGTTGAAGCACAGGGTTGGAACACTGAAGCTTTCTTT. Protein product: CSVEAQGWNTEAFF.

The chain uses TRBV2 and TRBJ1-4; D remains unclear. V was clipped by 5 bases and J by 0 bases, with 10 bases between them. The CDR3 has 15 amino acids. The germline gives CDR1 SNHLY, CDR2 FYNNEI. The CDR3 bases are TGTGCCAGCAGTTCTTTCAGTGCAACTAATGAAAAACTGTTTTTT. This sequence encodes CASSSFSATNEKLFF.

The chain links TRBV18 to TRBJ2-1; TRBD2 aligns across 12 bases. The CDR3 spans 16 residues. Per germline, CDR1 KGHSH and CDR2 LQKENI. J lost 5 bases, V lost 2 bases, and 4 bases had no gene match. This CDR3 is CASSPWTSGTNNEQFF. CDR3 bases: TGTGCCAGCTCACCATGGACTAGCGGGACTAACAATGAGCAGTTCTTC.

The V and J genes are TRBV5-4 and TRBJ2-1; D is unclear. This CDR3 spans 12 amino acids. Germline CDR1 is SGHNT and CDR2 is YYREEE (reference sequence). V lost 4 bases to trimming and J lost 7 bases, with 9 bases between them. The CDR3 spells CASSAGVNEQFF. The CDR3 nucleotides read TGTGCCAGCAGCGCCGGCGTTAATGAGCAGTTCTTC.

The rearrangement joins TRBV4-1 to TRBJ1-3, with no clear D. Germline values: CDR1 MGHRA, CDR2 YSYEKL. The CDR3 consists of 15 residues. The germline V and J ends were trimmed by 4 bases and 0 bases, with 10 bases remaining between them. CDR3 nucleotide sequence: TGCGCCAGCAGCCCAGGCCTTAGCTCTGGAAACACCATATATTTT. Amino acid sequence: CASSPGLSSGNTIYF.

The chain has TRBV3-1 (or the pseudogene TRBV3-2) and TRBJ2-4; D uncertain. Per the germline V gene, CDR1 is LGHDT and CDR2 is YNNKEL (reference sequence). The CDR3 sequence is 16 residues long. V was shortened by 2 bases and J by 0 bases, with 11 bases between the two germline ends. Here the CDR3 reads CASSQSRNLAKNIQYF. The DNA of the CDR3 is TGTGCCAGCAGCCAATCTAGAAACCTAGCCAAAAACATTCAGTACTTC.

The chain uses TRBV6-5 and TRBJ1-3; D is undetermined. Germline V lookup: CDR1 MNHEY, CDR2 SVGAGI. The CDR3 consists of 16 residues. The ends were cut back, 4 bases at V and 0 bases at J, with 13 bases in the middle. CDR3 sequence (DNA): TGTGCCAGCAGTTCAGATCCGTGGGCCTCTGGAAACACCATATATTTT. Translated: CASSSDPWASGNTIYF.

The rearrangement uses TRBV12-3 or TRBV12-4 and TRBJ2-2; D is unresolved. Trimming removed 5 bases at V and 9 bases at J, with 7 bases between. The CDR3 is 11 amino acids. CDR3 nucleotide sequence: TGTGCCAGCAGTGGGGTCCGGGAGCTGTTTTTT. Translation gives CASSGVRELFF.

CDR3 region: CASSPRPAQPQHF. In DNA form, the CDR3 reads TGCGCCAGCAGCCCCCGGCCCGCTCAGCCCCAGCATTTT. This chain joins TRBV5-1 and TRBJ1-5; D gene ambiguous. Germline CDR1 SGHRS, CDR2 YFSETQ. CDR3 length equals 13 residues. V lost 4 bases, J lost 6 bases, and 11 bases lay in between.